This note documents a single TCR beta chain sequence. As yet, its antigen is unknown. Genomic DNA provided the template from which TCR beta VDJ and CDR3 profiles were obtained. TCRdb fed the reads into MiXCR, producing one record per CDR3 protein. Among fewer than 250,000 distinct CDR3 sequences listed, 50% to 55% were seen once. Trimming removed 4 bases from V and 4 bases from J; junction bases left unmatched: 12. Germline CDR1 SGHRS, CDR2 YFSETQ. This CDR3 is built from 16 residues. The data derive from a study of CD8+CD57+ T cells in acquired aplastic anemia. For the study at large: The study obtained an average of roughly 3 ug of DNA from sorted CD4+ and CD8+ cells. Study observations and caveats: Around 27 CD8+ CDR3 sequences occurred in both the patients and the controls.

This clonotype was obtained from a human donor in good health, serving as a control. The material sequenced was sorted CD4+, CD8+, or CD8+CD57+ T cells (not recorded which) from PBMCs. The chain recombines TRBV5-1 with TRBJ1-2; 8 nucleotides agree with TRBD1. CDR3 nucleotides: TGCGCCAGCAGCGTCACAGGGGGAGACGGCGCCTATGGCTACACCTTC. Amino acid sequence: CASSVTGGDGAYGYTF.